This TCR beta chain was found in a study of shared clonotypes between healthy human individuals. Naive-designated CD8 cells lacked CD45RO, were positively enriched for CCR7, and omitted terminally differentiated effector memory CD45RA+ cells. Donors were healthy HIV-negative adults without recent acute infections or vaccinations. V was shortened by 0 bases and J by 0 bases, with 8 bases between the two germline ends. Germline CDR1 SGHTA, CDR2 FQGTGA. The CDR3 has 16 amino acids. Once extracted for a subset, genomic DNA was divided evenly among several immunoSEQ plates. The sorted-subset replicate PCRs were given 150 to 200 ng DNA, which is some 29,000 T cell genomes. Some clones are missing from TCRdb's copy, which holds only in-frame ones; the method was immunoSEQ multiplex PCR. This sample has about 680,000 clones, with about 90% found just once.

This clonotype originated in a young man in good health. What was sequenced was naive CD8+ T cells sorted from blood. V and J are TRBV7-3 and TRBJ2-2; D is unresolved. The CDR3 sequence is CASSLTQNSNTGELFF. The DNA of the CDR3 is TGTGCCAGCAGCTTAACCCAGAATTCGAACACCGGGGAGCTGTTTTTT.